The 10 T cell receptor beta chains below all came from one sample that was sequenced in a study of identical twins. TCRdb re-called the 5' RACE reads through MiXCR, storing one row per CDR3 protein. The table lists 1.5 million to 2 million distinct CDR3 sequences, roughly a third of them singletons. The material sequenced was cord blood. These receptors came from a newborn girl in good health.

The genes are TRBV3-1 and TRBJ1-2; 7 positions match TRBD1. CDR3 length: 15 amino acids. Looked up from germline, CDR1 is LGHDT and CDR2 is YNNKEL (reference sequence). J lost 3 bases, V lost 4 bases, and 8 bases had no gene match. This chain's CDR3 is CASSRREGTDYGYTF. DNA for the CDR3: TGTGCCAGCAGCCGAAGGGAAGGGACAGACTATGGCTACACCTTC.

This clonotype came up many times. V gene TRBV21-1 combines with J gene TRBJ2-7; the table's D call TRBD1 went unverified against the DNA. TRBV21-1 counts as a pseudogene. The CDR3 sequence is 13 residues long. CDR3 amino acids: CASNRTGSYEQYF. CDR3 nucleotides: TGTGCCAGCAACCGTACAGGGTCCTACGAGCAGTACTTC.

The V call is TRBV2, the J call TRBJ2-3, with 10 positions matching TRBD2. Unmatched junction bases numbered 6, after V lost 1 base and J lost 2 bases. CDR1 and CDR2 (germline): SNHLY, FYNNEI. The CDR3 is 17 residues long. The DNA for the CDR3 is TGTGCCAGCAGTGAAGGCTGGCTAGCGGGGGACACAGATACGCAGTATTTT. This codes for CASSEGWLAGDTDTQYF.

This chain joins TRBV28 and TRBJ2-7; maybe TRBD1 (6 bases). The germline V and J ends were trimmed by 2 bases and 4 bases, with 15 bases remaining between them. This CDR3 has 15 residues. Per the germline V gene, CDR1 is MDHEN and CDR2 is SYDVKM. The DNA of the CDR3 is TGTGCCAGCAGTTTACAATTGACAGGTTCGTACGAGCAGTACTTC. Translation: CASSLQLTGSYEQYF.

In this sample, this clonotype turned up many times. This chain uses TRBV12-3 or TRBV12-4 with TRBJ2-3; 11 bases fit TRBD1. With V trimmed by 7 bases and J by 6 bases, 12 bases remained unmatched. The CDR3 runs to 16 residues. The CDR3 DNA sequence: TGTGCCAGCACCCTGTATTGGACAGGGGGCGCGGATACGCAGTATTTT. Its protein is CASTLYWTGGADTQYF.

This clonotype was seen once. The CDR3: CASSQPRQGCTGELFF. The CDR3 nucleotides read TGTGCCAGCAGCCAACCTAGACAGGGGTGCACCGGGGAGCTGTTTTTT. V usage is TRBV4-2 and J usage is TRBJ2-2, with 8 bases aligning to TRBD1. Germline V gives CDR1 LGHNA, CDR2 YNFKEQ. The CDR3 has 16 residues. The V segment lost 2 bases and the J segment 4 bases; nucleotides outside the gene matches: 6.

This chain uses TRBV20-1 with TRBJ2-3; TRBD2 matches at 12 bases. CDR1 is DFQATT, CDR2 SNEGSKA, per germline (reference sequence). The CDR3 has 16 amino acids. The trim removed 2 bases at V and 0 bases at J, leaving 3 bases unmatched. The DNA of the CDR3 is TGCAGTGCTAGATCCGGACTAGCGGGAAGCACAGATACGCAGTATTTT. This translates into CSARSGLAGSTDTQYF.

The J gene is TRBJ1-1, the V gene TRBV3-1; TRBD1 matches at 9 bases. In germline, CDR1 is LGHDT, CDR2 YNNKEL (reference sequence). The CDR3 contains 15 residues. Germline trimming cut 4 bases from V and 6 bases from J; bases unmatched to any gene: 9. CDR3 loop: CASSPHRTGVAEAFF. CDR3 coding DNA: TGTGCCAGCAGCCCGCATCGGACAGGGGTCGCTGAAGCTTTCTTT.

This rearrangement joins TRBV21-1 to TRBJ2-1; whether TRBD2, the table's D call, matches the DNA was not checked. TRBV21-1 is a pseudogene. This CDR3 spans 16 amino acids. The CDR3 bases are TGTGCCAGCAGCAAACGGTTACTAGCGGGCTACAATGAGCAGTTCTTC. Amino acid sequence: CASSKRLLAGYNEQFF.

The genes are TRBV29-1 and TRBJ2-7, with TRBD2 matching 12 bases. The CDR3 has 12 amino acids. Germline values: CDR1 SQVTM, CDR2 ANQGSEA. V dropped 4 bases and J dropped 7; count of bases not matched to a gene: 2. CDR3 sequence reads: CSVGTSGNEQYF. CDR3 in DNA: TGCAGCGTTGGGACTAGCGGGAATGAGCAGTACTTC.